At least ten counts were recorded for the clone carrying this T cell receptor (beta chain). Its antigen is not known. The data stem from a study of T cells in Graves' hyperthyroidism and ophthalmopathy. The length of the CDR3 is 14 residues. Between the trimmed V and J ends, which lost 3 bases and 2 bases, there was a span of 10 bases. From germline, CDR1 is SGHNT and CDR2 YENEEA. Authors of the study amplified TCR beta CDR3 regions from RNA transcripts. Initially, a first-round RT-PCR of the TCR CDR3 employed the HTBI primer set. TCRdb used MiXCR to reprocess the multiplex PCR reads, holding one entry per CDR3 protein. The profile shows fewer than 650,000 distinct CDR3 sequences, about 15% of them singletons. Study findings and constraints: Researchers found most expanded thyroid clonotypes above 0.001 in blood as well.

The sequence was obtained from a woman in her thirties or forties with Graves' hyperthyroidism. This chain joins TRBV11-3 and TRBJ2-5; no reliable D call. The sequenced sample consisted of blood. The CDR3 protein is CASSFLDGQETQYF. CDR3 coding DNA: TGTGCCAGCAGCTTCCTCGACGGGCAAGAGACCCAGTACTTC.